This TCR beta chain is drawn from a study of shared clonotypes between healthy human individuals. Looking at the study overall: Plates per donor: three CD4 naive, three CD4 memory, two CD8 naive, one CD8 memory. General study findings and limits: Exclusively blood specimens were collected; tissue repertoires likely differ.

The sample holds one count of this clone. Its antigen is currently unknown. The CDR3 contains 14 residues. The V gene's germline CDR1 is MNHNS and CDR2 SASEGT. The germline V and J ends were trimmed by 1 base and 4 bases, with 10 bases remaining between them. The protocol was immunoSEQ multiplex PCR, while the TCRdb copy is restricted to in-frame clones and leaves out a portion. The sample yields 190,000 or so clones, approximately 61% seen once. Sequencing was performed on memory CD4+ T cells sorted from blood. Described subset: CD45RA-negative fraction. The receptor's source is a man aged 25-45 years in good health. V gene TRBV6-1 combines with J gene TRBJ1-2; D remains ambiguous. CDR3 amino acids: CASSEGTDGYGYTF. The CDR3 bases are TGTGCCAGCAGTGAAGGGACGGACGGCTATGGCTACACCTTC.